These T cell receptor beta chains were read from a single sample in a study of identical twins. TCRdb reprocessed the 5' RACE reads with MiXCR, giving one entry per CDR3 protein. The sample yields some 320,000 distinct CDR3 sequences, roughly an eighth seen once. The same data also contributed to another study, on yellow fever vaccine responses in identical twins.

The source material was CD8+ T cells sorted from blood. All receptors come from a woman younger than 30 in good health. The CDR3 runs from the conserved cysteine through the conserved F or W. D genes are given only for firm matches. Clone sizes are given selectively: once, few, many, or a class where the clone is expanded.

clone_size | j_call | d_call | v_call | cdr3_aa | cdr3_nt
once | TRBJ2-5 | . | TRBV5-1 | CASKEGLWETQYF | TGCGCCAGCAAGGAGGGTCTTTGGGAGACCCAGTACTTC
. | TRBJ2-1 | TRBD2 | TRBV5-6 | CASSFLASGLAGGEYNEQFF | TGTGCCAGCAGCTTTTTAGCGTCCGGACTAGCGGGAGGCGAGTACAATGAGCAGTTCTTC
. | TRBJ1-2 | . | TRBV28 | CASSPTENYGYTF | TGTGCCAGCAGTCCGACAGAAAACTATGGCTACACCTTC
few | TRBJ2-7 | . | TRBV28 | CASSIMGYEQYF | TGTGCCAGCAGTATAATGGGTTACGAGCAGTACTTC
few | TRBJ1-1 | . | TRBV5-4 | CASSLAGDSAFF | TGTGCCAGCAGCTTGGCGGGTGACTCAGCTTTCTTT
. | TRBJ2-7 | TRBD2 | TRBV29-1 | CSGTLAGGYEQYF | TGCAGCGGGACACTAGCGGGAGGTTACGAGCAGTACTTC
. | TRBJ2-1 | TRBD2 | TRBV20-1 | CSARGLAGGLESNEQFF | TGCAGTGCTAGGGGACTAGCGGGGGGGCTCGAATCAAATGAGCAGTTCTTC
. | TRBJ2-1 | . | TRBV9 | CASSVVEGSSYNEQFF | TGTGCCAGCAGCGTAGTGGAGGGGAGCTCCTACAATGAGCAGTTCTTC
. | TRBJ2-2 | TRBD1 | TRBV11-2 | CASRDRDRVSGNTGELFF | TGTGCCAGCAGGGACCGGGACAGGGTGTCGGGCAACACCGGGGAGCTGTTTTTT
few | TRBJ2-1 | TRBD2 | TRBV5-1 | CASSSTTSGYNEQFF | TGCGCCAGCAGCTCCACGACTAGCGGCTACAATGAGCAGTTCTTC
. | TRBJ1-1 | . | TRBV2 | CASSGFRENTEAFF | TGTGCCAGCAGCGGCTTCCGGGAGAACACTGAAGCTTTCTTT
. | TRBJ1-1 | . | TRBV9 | CASSTGQAMNTEAFF | TGTGCCAGCAGCACGGGACAAGCCATGAACACTGAAGCTTTCTTT
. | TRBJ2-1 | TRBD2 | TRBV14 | CASSHLAGGFYNEQFF | TGTGCCAGCAGCCACCTAGCGGGGGGATTCTACAATGAGCAGTTCTTC
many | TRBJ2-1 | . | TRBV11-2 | CASSDRQRGDEQFF | TGTGCCAGCAGCGACCGACAGAGGGGCGATGAGCAGTTCTTC
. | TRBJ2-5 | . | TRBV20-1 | CSANDLSFQETQYF | TGCAGTGCTAACGATTTGAGCTTCCAAGAGACCCAGTACTTC
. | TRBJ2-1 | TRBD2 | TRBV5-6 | CASSIERGGNYNEQFF | TGTGCCAGCAGCATAGAGCGGGGGGGAAACTACAATGAGCAGTTCTTC
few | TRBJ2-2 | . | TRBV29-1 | CSVGGQGTGELFF | TGCAGCGTGGGGGGTCAGGGCACCGGGGAGCTGTTTTTT
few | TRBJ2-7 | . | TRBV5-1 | CASSLTVSYEQYF | TGCGCCAGCAGCTTGACAGTTTCCTACGAGCAGTACTTC
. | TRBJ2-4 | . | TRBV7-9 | CASSSQVAKNIQYF | TGTGCCAGCAGCTCGCAGGTAGCCAAAAACATTCAGTACTTC
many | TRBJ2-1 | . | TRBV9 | CASSVEAGGYNEQFF | TGTGCCAGCAGCGTAGAAGCGGGCGGTTACAATGAGCAGTTCTTC
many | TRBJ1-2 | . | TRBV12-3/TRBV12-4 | CASMGHTSYGYTF | TGTGCCAGCATGGGGCATACCTCCTATGGCTACACCTTC
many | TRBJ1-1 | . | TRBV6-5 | CASSYGFGKEAFF | TGTGCCAGCAGTTACGGTTTCGGAAAAGAAGCTTTCTTT
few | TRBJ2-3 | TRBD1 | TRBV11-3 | CASSSWTGNTDTQYF | TGTGCCAGCAGCTCTTGGACAGGAAACACAGATACGCAGTATTTT
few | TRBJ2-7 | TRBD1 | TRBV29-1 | CSVDNETGAYYEQYF | TGCAGCGTTGACAACGAAACAGGGGCGTACTACGAGCAGTACTTC
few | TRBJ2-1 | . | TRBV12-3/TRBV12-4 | CASSFVETTYNEQFF | TGTGCCAGCAGTTTCGTGGAAACTACCTACAATGAGCAGTTCTTC
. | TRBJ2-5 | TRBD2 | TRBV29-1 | CSVNGLAGGVQETQYF | TGCAGCGTAAACGGGCTAGCGGGGGGTGTCCAAGAGACCCAGTACTTC
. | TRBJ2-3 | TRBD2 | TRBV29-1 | CSALGGGDRTDTQYF | TGCAGCGCCTTGGGGGGAGGGGACCGCACAGATACGCAGTATTTT
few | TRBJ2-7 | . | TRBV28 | CASSSQGHEQYF | TGTGCCAGCAGTTCTCAGGGTCACGAGCAGTACTTC
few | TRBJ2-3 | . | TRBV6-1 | CAGGLPLTDTQYF | TGTGCCGGCGGGCTTCCCCTCACAGATACGCAGTATTTT
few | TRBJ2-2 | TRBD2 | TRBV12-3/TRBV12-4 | CASSLAAQGGELFF | TGTGCCAGCAGCCTAGCGGCCCAGGGAGGGGAGCTGTTTTTT
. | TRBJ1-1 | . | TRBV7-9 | CASSLGLKNTEAFF | TGTGCCAGCAGCTTAGGGCTCAAGAACACTGAAGCTTTCTTT
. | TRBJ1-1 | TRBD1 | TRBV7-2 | CASSFGQGFRDTEAFF | TGTGCCAGCAGCTTCGGACAGGGGTTTAGGGACACTGAAGCTTTCTTT
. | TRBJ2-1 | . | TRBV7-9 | CASSLLGGSGNEQFF | TGTGCCAGCAGCTTATTAGGGGGGAGCGGGAATGAGCAGTTCTTC
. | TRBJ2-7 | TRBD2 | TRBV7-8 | CASSLGGGLYEQYF | TGTGCCAGCAGCTTGGGCGGGGGGCTTTACGAGCAGTACTTC
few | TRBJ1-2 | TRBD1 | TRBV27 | CASSLGTGRTGYTF | TGTGCCAGCAGTTTAGGGACAGGGCGGACTGGCTACACCTTC
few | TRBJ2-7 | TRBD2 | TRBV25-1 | CASSVAGALYEQYF | TGTGCCAGCAGTGTAGCGGGAGCACTCTACGAGCAGTACTTC
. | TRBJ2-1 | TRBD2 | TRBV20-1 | CSASAGAPFNEQFF | TGCAGTGCTAGCGCGGGAGCCCCCTTCAATGAGCAGTTCTTC
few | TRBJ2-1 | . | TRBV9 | CASSVRGGPGNEQFF | TGTGCCAGCAGCGTACGGGGAGGACCCGGCAATGAGCAGTTCTTC
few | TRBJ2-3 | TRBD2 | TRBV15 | CATSRDTSGGDTQYF | TGTGCCACCAGCAGAGACACTAGCGGGGGAGATACGCAGTATTTT
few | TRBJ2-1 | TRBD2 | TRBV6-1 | CASSPTGGAGGSYNEQFF | TGTGCCAGCAGTCCCACCGGGGGAGCGGGAGGGTCCTACAATGAGCAGTTCTTC
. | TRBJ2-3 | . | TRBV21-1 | CASSIQARGDGTDTQYF | TGTGCCAGCAGCATCCAGGCCCGAGGGGATGGCACAGATACGCAGTATTTT
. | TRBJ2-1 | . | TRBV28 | CASATYNEQFF | TGTGCCAGCGCCACCTACAATGAGCAGTTCTTC